These 31 T cell receptor beta chains were all obtained from the same sample, sequenced in a study of blood T cell repertoires in COVID-19. TCRdb keeps only in-frame clones here, not all; method: immunoSEQ multiplex PCR. The data contain 380,000 or so clones, around 90% of them singletons. Material for sequencing was PBMCs or T cells enriched from blood (not recorded which). The receptors originated from a woman between 40 and 50 years old with acute COVID-19.

The rearrangement links TRBV6-6 to TRBJ1-6, with TRBD1 matching 9 bases. This CDR3 comprises 15 residues. From germline, CDR1 is MNHNY and CDR2 SVGAGI (reference sequence). After removal of 6 bases from V and 7 bases from J, the junction contained 7 bases not matched to a gene. CDR3 coding DNA: TGTGCCAGCAGCCCCCGGGACAGGGAAAATTCACCCCTCCACTTT. Its translation is CASSPRDRENSPLHF.

V usage is TRBV7-6 and J usage is TRBJ2-7; D uncertain. Germline V gives CDR1 SGHVS, CDR2 FNYEAQ. The CDR3 totals 13 residues. The V gene lost 3 bases and the J gene lost 3 bases, with 9 bases spanning the gap. The CDR3 sequence: CASSLSSFYEQYF. For the CDR3, the DNA is TGTGCCAGCAGCTTGTCCAGTTTCTACGAGCAGTACTTC. Full variable domain (outside the CDR3, taken from reference TRBV7-6 and TRBJ2-7): GAGVSQSPRYKVTKRGQDVALRCDPISGHVSLYWYRQALGQGPEFLTYFNYEAQQDKSGLPNDRFSAERPEGSISTLTIQRTEQRDSAMYRCASSLSSFYEQYFGPGTRLTVT.

A single count supports this clone. The rearrangement links TRBV10-3 to TRBJ2-3; maybe TRBD1 (6 bases). Between the trimmed V and J ends, which lost 4 bases and 6 bases, there was a span of 11 bases. Germline V gene sequence: CDR1 ENHRY, CDR2 SYGVKD. The CDR3 totals 13 residues. CDR3 DNA: TGTGCCATCAGTGGTACAGGGTTGGATACGCAGTATTTT. This encodes CAISGTGLDTQYF.

This chain joins TRBV27 and TRBJ1-5, with 7 bases that match TRBD1. Trimming cost V 5 bases and J 1 base; bases outside gene matches: 2. Germline loops: CDR1 MNHEY, CDR2 SMNVEV (reference sequence). The CDR3 covers 14 residues. The CDR3: CASSTQGSNQPQHF. DNA of the CDR3: TGTGCCAGCAGTACACAGGGGAGCAATCAGCCCCAGCATTTT.

This chain links TRBV29-1 with TRBJ1-2, with D maybe TRBD1 (5 bases). The V end lost 7 bases, the J end lost 6 bases, and 18 bases lay between the germline ends. The CDR3 totals 13 residues. Germline V CDR1 and CDR2: SQVTM, ANQGSEA. The CDR3 DNA is TGCAGCGCCGGGGGAGGCCGCGGACATGGCTACACCTTC. Protein: CSAGGGRGHGYTF. The entire variable domain, with the rest obtained from reference TRBV29-1 and TRBJ1-2, is as follows: SAVISQKPSRDICQRGTSLTIQCQVDSQVTMMFWYRQQPGQSLTLIATANQGSEATYESGFVIDKFPISRPNLTFSTLTVSNMSPEDSSIYLCSAGGGRGHGYTFGSGTRLTVV.

This clone appeared a single time. The genes are TRBV30 and TRBJ1-6, with TRBD1 matching 8 bases. CDR3 size: 15 residues. Germline V gene data show CDR1 as GTSNPN and CDR2 as SVGIG (reference sequence). The V and J ends lost 3 bases and 6 bases, in that order; junction bases with no gene match: 7. Here the CDR3 reads CAWRRGQGSNSPLHF. The CDR3 DNA reads as TGTGCCTGGAGAAGAGGACAGGGTAGTAATTCACCCCTCCACTTT. The complete variable domain, with remaining parts taken from reference TRBV30 and TRBJ1-6, reads SQTIHQWPATLVQPVGSPLSLECTVEGTSNPNLYWYRQAAGRGLQLLFYSVGIGQISSEVPQNLSASRPQDRQFILSSKKLLLSDSGFYLCAWRRGQGSNSPLHFGNGTRLTVT.

The chain is built from TRBV27 and TRBJ1-1; unclear D gene. This CDR3 region has 11 residues. The ends were cut back, 6 bases at V and 8 bases at J, with 10 bases in the middle. The germline V gene encodes CDR1 MNHEY and CDR2 SMNVEV (reference sequence). The CDR3 spells CASRGLTEAFF. The CDR3 coding sequence is TGTGCCAGCAGGGGCTTAACCGAAGCTTTCTTT.

The J gene is TRBJ2-3, the V gene TRBV11-2; 7 bases match TRBD1. With V trimmed by 3 bases and J by 3 bases, 3 bases remained unmatched. The germline CDR1 and CDR2 sequences are SGHAT and FQNNGV. The CDR3 loop spans 14 amino acids. CDR3 loop: CASSFDRVTDTQYF. CDR3 sequence (DNA): TGTGCCAGCAGCTTTGACAGGGTGACAGATACGCAGTATTTT. Based on the CDR3 plus reference TRBV11-2 and TRBJ2-3, the full variable domain is EAGVAQSPRYKIIEKRQSVAFWCNPISGHATLYWYQQILGQGPKLLIQFQNNGVVDDSQLPKDRFSAERLKGVDSTLKIQPAKLEDSAVYLCASSFDRVTDTQYFGPGTRLTVL.

The V and J genes are TRBV7-2 and TRBJ2-2; the D gene is possibly TRBD2 (5 bases). The V end was cut by 5 bases, the J end by 5 bases, with 15 bases between. The CDR3 has 15 residues. In germline, CDR1 is SGHTA, CDR2 FQGNSA. The CDR3 DNA reads as TGTGCCAGCAGCACCATACCGAGGGAAACCGGGGAGCTGTTTTTT. This gives the protein CASSTIPRETGELFF.

V gene TRBV24-1 combines with J gene TRBJ2-2; D ambiguous. Trimming pared 5 bases from V and 1 base from J, leaving 7 bases between. The germline gives CDR1 KGHDR, CDR2 SFDVKD. The CDR3 is 14 residues long. The CDR3 sequence is CATSAGWNTGELFF. CDR3 bases: TGTGCCACCAGTGCCGGTTGGAACACCGGGGAGCTGTTTTTT.

This chain connects TRBV4-1 to TRBJ2-1; 8 bases map to TRBD1. This CDR3 contains 15 residues. J lost 5 bases, V lost 1 base, and 4 bases had no gene match. CDR1 and CDR2 from the germline V gene are MGHRA and YSYEKL. The CDR3 sequence: CASSQGTGSHNEQFF. Written as DNA, the CDR3 is TGCGCCAGCAGCCAAGGGACAGGGTCCCACAATGAGCAGTTCTTC.

This clone was counted a single time. The gene calls are TRBV20-1 and TRBJ2-3, with 11 nucleotides matching TRBD1. The CDR3 covers 17 residues. CDR1 and CDR2 (germline): DFQATT, SNEGSKA (reference sequence). V was clipped by 3 bases and J by 4 bases; unmatched bases: 12. CDR3 sequence reads: CSASIGTGGLVADTQYF. CDR3 DNA sequence: TGCAGTGCTAGTATAGGGACAGGGGGGTTGGTGGCAGATACGCAGTATTTT.

Notes on this clone: This sample also contains other DNA sequences that code for the same CDR3. The V gene is TRBV7-8, the J gene TRBJ1-1; possibly TRBD1 for D (5 bases). The CDR3 length is 14 residues. The ends were cut back, 2 bases at V and 2 bases at J, with 9 bases in the middle. Germline CDR1 and CDR2: SGHVS and FQNEAQ. The CDR3 loop is CASSLFQGNTEAFF. In nucleotides, the CDR3 is TGTGCCAGCAGCTTATTCCAGGGAAACACTGAAGCTTTCTTT.

The chain combines TRBV7-8 with TRBJ1-2; 9 bases are a match to TRBD1. V lost 5 bases, J lost 4 bases, and 11 bases stayed unmatched. The CDR3 length is 16 residues. Germline assignment: CDR1 SGHVS and CDR2 FQNEAQ. CDR3 DNA sequence: TGTGCCAGCAGCCCGGTTACAGGGGGCGCGTCCTATGGCTACACCTTC. This encodes CASSPVTGGASYGYTF.

The V and J genes are TRBV9 and TRBJ1-1; D is undetermined. The CDR3 totals 14 residues. The V and J ends lost 0 bases and 3 bases respectively, with 9 bases between them. Germline CDR1 is SGDLS and CDR2 is YYNGEE. The CDR3 is CASSVASGYTEAFF. The CDR3 DNA is TGTGCCAGCAGCGTAGCCTCGGGATACACTGAAGCTTTCTTT.

The sample holds a few counts of this clone. This chain links TRBV14 with TRBJ2-7; 9 nucleotides match TRBD2. The CDR3 length is 15 residues. Germline loops: CDR1 SGHDN, CDR2 FVKESK. Losses at the gene ends were 4 bases for V and 6 bases for J; bases not matched to a gene: 10. CDR3 residues: CASSPVLAGGLEQYF. The CDR3 coding sequence is TGTGCCAGCAGCCCCGTCCTGGCGGGGGGGCTCGAGCAGTACTTC.

The chain carries TRBV5-1 and TRBJ2-7; D remains ambiguous. Germline lookup yields CDR1 SGHRS and CDR2 YFSETQ. This CDR3 spans 14 amino acids. The ends were cut back, 4 bases at V and 2 bases at J, with 13 bases in the middle. The CDR3 spells CASSRESLAYEQYF. For the CDR3, the DNA is TGCGCCAGCAGCCGCGAAAGTCTGGCCTACGAGCAGTACTTC.

This clone has more than one count but fewer than ten. The CDR3 sequence is CASSFSEGQEQYF. The CDR3 DNA sequence: TGTGCCAGCAGTTTCAGCGAGGGACAGGAGCAGTACTTC. This chain uses TRBV2 with TRBJ2-7, with 7 bases lining up with TRBD1. J was trimmed by 7 bases and V by 5 bases; bases with no gene match: 8. This CDR3 has 13 amino acids. Germline-derived CDR1 and CDR2 are SNHLY and FYNNEI.

The chain links TRBV9 to TRBJ1-2; TRBD1 is a possible D gene (5 bases). CDR1 and CDR2 from the germline V gene are SGDLS and YYNGEE. The CDR3 is made up of 14 amino acids. The V and J ends lost 0 bases and 8 bases respectively, with 14 bases between them. The CDR3 sequence is CASSVAIQGWGYTF. Written as DNA, the CDR3 is TGTGCCAGCAGCGTAGCTATCCAGGGATGGGGCTACACCTTC.

The chain is built from TRBV13 and TRBJ2-7, with 9 bases aligning to TRBD1. Germline lookup yields CDR1 PRHDT and CDR2 FYEKMQ (reference sequence). The CDR3 sequence is 15 residues long. V was clipped by 3 bases and J by 3 bases; unmatched bases: 6. CDR3 sequence: CASSFMGQGVYEQYF. CDR3 coding DNA: TGTGCCAGCAGCTTCATGGGACAGGGAGTCTACGAGCAGTACTTC.

V and J are TRBV6-5 and TRBJ1-2, with unresolved D. Trimming shortened V by 5 bases and J by 2 bases, and 6 bases separated the two germline ends. Germline assignment: CDR1 MNHEY and CDR2 SVGAGI. This CDR3 comprises 12 residues. CDR3 amino acids: CASSPRNYGYTF. In DNA form, the CDR3 reads TGTGCCAGCAGTCCGCGGAACTATGGCTACACCTTC.

CDR3: CASSPLSGGGTGELFF. CDR3 DNA sequence: TGTGCCAGCAGCCCCCTGAGCGGGGGGGGCACCGGGGAGCTGTTTTTT. The rearrangement links TRBV3-1 (or the pseudogene TRBV3-2) to TRBJ2-2, with 10 bases lining up with TRBD2. The CDR3 has 16 amino acids. Germline lookup yields CDR1 LGHDT and CDR2 YNNKEL (reference sequence). After removal of 4 bases from V and 4 bases from J, the junction contained 6 bases not matched to a gene.

The chain employs TRBV5-5 and TRBJ2-7; 9 bases match TRBD1. With 1 base clipped from V and 1 base from J, the junction kept 6 bases outside the gene matches. The germline V gene encodes CDR1 SGHKS and CDR2 YYEKEE (reference sequence). CDR3 length equals 16 residues. The CDR3 is CASSLYGTGYSYEQYF. The CDR3 nucleotides are TGTGCCAGCAGCTTGTACGGGACAGGGTATTCCTACGAGCAGTACTTC.

The chain couples TRBV7-8 to TRBJ1-1; D may be TRBD1 (6 bases). Trimming left V 5 bases short and J 1 base short, with 11 bases between. CDR1 and CDR2 from the germline V gene are SGHVS and FQNEAQ. The CDR3 is 14 amino acids. CDR3 loop: CASSRGGPNTEAFF. CDR3 in DNA: TGTGCCAGCAGCCGAGGGGGGCCGAACACTGAAGCTTTCTTT.

This clone has just one count. The rearrangement uses TRBV30 and TRBJ1-6, with D tentatively TRBD1 (6 bases). CDR3 size: 14 residues. Trimming stripped 2 bases from V and 8 bases from J, with 13 bases between. Germline V CDR1 and CDR2: GTSNPN, SVGIG (reference sequence). The CDR3 reads CAWSPGHGDSPLHF. The CDR3 DNA reads as TGTGCCTGGAGTCCGGGACACGGGGATTCACCCCTCCACTTT.

In its sample, this clone was seen once. This chain uses TRBV5-1 with TRBJ2-1; 8 bases match TRBD1. The CDR3 covers 16 residues. J was trimmed by 6 bases and V by 4 bases; bases with no gene match: 12. CDR1 is SGHRS, CDR2 YFSETQ, per germline. CDR3 DNA sequence: TGCGCCAGCAGCCTCCTATACGGGACAGGTGGCAATGAGCAGTTCTTC. Translating it yields CASSLLYGTGGNEQFF.

The chain combines TRBV7-2 with TRBJ2-5, with D uncertain. Germline CDR1 reads SGHTA; CDR2 reads FQGNSA. V was pared by 5 bases and J by 5 bases, with 9 bases between. The CDR3 consists of 12 residues. DNA of the CDR3: TGTGCCAGCAGCCAGTTTCGTGAGACCCAGTACTTC. Protein: CASSQFRETQYF.

The chain couples TRBV10-3 to TRBJ1-6; perhaps TRBD1 as D (5 bases). Per germline, CDR1 ENHRY and CDR2 SYGVKD. The CDR3 runs 16 residues. V gave up 3 bases and J gave up 10 bases, with 19 bases separating them. Written as DNA, the CDR3 is TGTGCCATCAGTGACACGCCTGGGGCAGGGTCCTCACCCCTCCACTTT. Translated: CAISDTPGAGSSPLHF.

The V call is TRBV27, the J call TRBJ1-2, with TRBD1 matching over 9 bases. Germline assignment: CDR1 MNHEY and CDR2 SMNVEV (reference sequence). There are 15 residues in the CDR3. J gave up 4 bases and V 2 bases, and 5 bases lay outside the gene matches. The CDR3 reads CASSLKGQGVYGYTF. In nucleotides, the CDR3 is TGTGCCAGCAGTTTAAAGGGACAGGGTGTCTATGGCTACACCTTC.

The gene calls are TRBV5-4 and TRBJ2-5, with 7 bases fitting TRBD2. The CDR3 has 13 amino acids. Germline values: CDR1 SGHNT, CDR2 YYREEE (reference sequence). The trim removed 5 bases at V and 4 bases at J, leaving 5 bases unmatched. The CDR3 region is CASRSPGGETQYF. The CDR3 nucleotides read TGTGCCAGCAGGTCCCCGGGGGGAGAGACCCAGTACTTC.

This clone appeared a single time. V gene TRBV15 combines with J gene TRBJ2-1, with TRBD1 identical over 9 bases. CDR3 length equals 14 residues. The V gene's germline CDR1 is LNHNV and CDR2 YYDKDF (reference sequence). V was clipped by 1 base and J by 6 bases; unmatched bases: 1. The CDR3 protein is CATSRGTGANEQFF. The CDR3 DNA reads as TGTGCCACCAGCAGAGGGACAGGGGCCAATGAGCAGTTCTTC.